Given below is one TCR beta chain in context. What it binds is unknown. This entry belongs to a study of T cell responses to AZD1222 COVID-19 vaccine. Study in general: Recipients boosted at about 4 weeks or about 12 weeks are pooled.

Study findings and constraints: There were repertoire samples only from the period after the peak T cell response. Clonal diversity may have been underestimated, and the donors were mostly white British, with more females than males. The reported proportion of spike-specific TCRs targeting unmutated variant regions was nearly half.

Some clones are missing from TCRdb's copy, which holds only in-frame ones; the method was immunoSEQ multiplex PCR. The table lists more than 250,000 clones, approximately 93% of them singletons. From germline, CDR1 is MNHEY and CDR2 SVGEGT. The CDR3 runs 12 residues. Trimming left V 1 base short and J 4 bases short, with 4 bases between. The receptor was derived from an adult in good health. V usage is TRBV6-2 or TRBV6-3 and J usage is TRBJ2-5; no reliable D call. This sample comprised peripheral blood, obtained on day 0 of AZD1222 vaccination. The chain's CDR3 is CASSYFVETQYF. The CDR3 DNA follows: TGTGCCAGCAGTTACTTCGTAGAGACCCAGTACTTC.